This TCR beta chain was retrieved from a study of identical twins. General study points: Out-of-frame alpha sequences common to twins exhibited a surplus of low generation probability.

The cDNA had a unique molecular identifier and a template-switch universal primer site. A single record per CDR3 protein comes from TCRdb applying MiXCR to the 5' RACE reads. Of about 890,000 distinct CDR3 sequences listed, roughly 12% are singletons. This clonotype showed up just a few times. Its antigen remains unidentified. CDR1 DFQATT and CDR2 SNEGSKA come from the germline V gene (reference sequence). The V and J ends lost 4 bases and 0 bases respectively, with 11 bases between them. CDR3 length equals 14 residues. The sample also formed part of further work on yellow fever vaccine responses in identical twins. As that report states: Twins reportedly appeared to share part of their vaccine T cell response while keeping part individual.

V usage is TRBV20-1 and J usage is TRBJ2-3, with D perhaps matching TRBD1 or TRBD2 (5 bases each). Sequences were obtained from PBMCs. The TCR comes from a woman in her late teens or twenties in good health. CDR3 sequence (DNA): TGCAGTGCTACCCGGGGCGGGAGCACAGATACGCAGTATTTT. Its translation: CSATRGGSTDTQYF.